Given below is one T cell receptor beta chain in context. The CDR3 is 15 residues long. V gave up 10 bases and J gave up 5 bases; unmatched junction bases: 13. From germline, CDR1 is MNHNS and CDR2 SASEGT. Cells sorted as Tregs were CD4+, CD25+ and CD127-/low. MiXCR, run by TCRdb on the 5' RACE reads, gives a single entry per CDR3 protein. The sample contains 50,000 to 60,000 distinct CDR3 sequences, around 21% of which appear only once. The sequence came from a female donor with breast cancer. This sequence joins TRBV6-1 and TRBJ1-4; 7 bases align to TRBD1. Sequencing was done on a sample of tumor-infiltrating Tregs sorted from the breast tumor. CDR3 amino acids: CATAQTGSLNEKLFF. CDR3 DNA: TGTGCCACCGCCCAGACAGGGAGTTTAAATGAAAAACTGTTTTTT.